These 24 T cell receptor beta chains came from one sample sequenced in a study of blood T cell repertoires in COVID-19. Libraries were prepared by immunoSEQ multiplex PCR; TCRdb keeps only in-frame clonotypes and omits some of them. The repertoire includes 250,000 or so clones, around 88% of them detected once, and almost 2% sits in the top ten. Sequencing was done on a sample of peripheral blood. The receptors were sampled from a man aged 25-40 years with active or convalescent COVID-19.

V gene TRBV5-5 combines with J gene TRBJ2-3; no clear D gene. This CDR3 has 16 residues. Trimming removed 5 bases from V and 3 bases from J, with 19 bases in between. From germline, CDR1 is SGHKS and CDR2 YYEKEE (reference sequence). This chain's CDR3 is CASRQGSGLVTDTQYF. CDR3 sequence (DNA): TGTGCCAGCAGACAAGGCTCCGGGTTGGTAACAGATACGCAGTATTTT.

The chain uses TRBV5-4 and TRBJ2-3; 10 positions agree with TRBD2. The junction had 14 bases not matched to a gene; V was cut back by 4 bases and J by 6 bases. CDR3 length equals 17 residues. From germline, CDR1 is SGHNT and CDR2 YYREEE (reference sequence). CDR3 region: CASSRGDSGGAEDTQYF. CDR3 nucleotides: TGTGCCAGCAGCCGCGGTGACAGCGGGGGGGCGGAGGATACGCAGTATTTT.

The chain combines TRBV19 with TRBJ1-2, with D perhaps matching TRBD1 (5 bases). The germline V gene has CDR1 LNHDA and CDR2 SQIVND (reference sequence). The V end was cut by 5 bases, the J end by 4 bases, with 11 bases between. The CDR3 contains 13 residues. The CDR3 protein is CASSPTQGYGYTF. The CDR3, as DNA: TGTGCCAGTAGTCCAACGCAGGGCTATGGCTACACCTTC.

This clone appeared a single time. The chain joins TRBV7-3 to TRBJ2-1, with 7 bases aligning to TRBD2. This CDR3 is built from 13 residues. Trimming took 1 base from V and 10 from J; bases not matched to a gene: 4. Germline V lookup: CDR1 SGHTA, CDR2 FQGTGA. In DNA, the CDR3 is TGTGCCAGCAGCTTAATGGAGGGAGGGGAGCAGTTCTTC. Its protein product is CASSLMEGGEQFF.

This clone was seen more than once but under ten times. The rearrangement joins TRBV2 to TRBJ2-7; TRBD1 aligns across 8 bases. This CDR3 spans 13 amino acids. CDR1 is SNHLY and CDR2 is FYNNEI in the germline V gene. V shed 9 bases, J shed 2 bases, and the junction held 6 bases outside the gene matches. The CDR3 DNA is TGTGCCAGGAAACCACAGGGGGCCTACGAGCAGTACTTC. Its protein product is CARKPQGAYEQYF.

The V gene is TRBV5-4, the J gene TRBJ2-5; D is unresolved. Trimming removed 0 bases at V and 5 bases at J, with 5 bases between. The length of the CDR3 is 12 residues. Germline V CDR1 and CDR2: SGHNT, YYREEE (reference sequence). CDR3 sequence reads: CASSLARETQYF. Here the CDR3 DNA reads TGTGCCAGCAGCTTGGCCCGGGAGACCCAGTACTTC.

The chain has TRBV30 and TRBJ2-3; no definite D call. Looked up from germline, CDR1 is GTSNPN and CDR2 is SVGIG (reference sequence). The V end was cut by 0 bases, the J end by 4 bases, with 11 bases between. CDR3 length equals 14 residues. The CDR3 DNA reads as TGTGCCTGGAGTGTAAGACTGACCGCAGATACGCAGTATTTT. It is translated as CAWSVRLTADTQYF.

The V call is TRBV4-3, the J call TRBJ1-2, with unresolved D. Germline V CDR1 and CDR2: LGHNA, YSLEER. With 0 bases removed from V and 5 bases from J, the gap between germline ends came to 7 bases. The length of the CDR3 is 13 residues. The CDR3 spells CASSQDKRYGYTF. For the CDR3, the DNA is TGCGCCAGCAGCCAAGATAAGAGATATGGCTACACCTTC.

The chain is built from TRBV30 and TRBJ1-4; TRBD1 aligns across 10 bases. Trimming removed 2 bases from V and 10 bases from J; junction bases left unmatched: 10. The CDR3 runs to 15 residues. Germline-derived CDR1 and CDR2 are GTSNPN and SVGIG (reference sequence). The CDR3 region is CAWSTQPGTGAKLFF. CDR3 in DNA: TGTGCCTGGAGTACTCAGCCCGGGACAGGGGCAAAACTGTTTTTT.

This CDR3 reads CASSQQGGVAEETQYF. The CDR3 coding sequence is TGTGCCAGCAGCCAGCAGGGTGGGGTAGCGGAAGAGACCCAGTACTTC. The chain combines TRBV3-1 (or the pseudogene TRBV3-2) with TRBJ2-5; a possible D gene is TRBD2 (6 bases). This CDR3 is built from 16 residues. Germline CDR1 reads LGHDT; CDR2 reads YNNKEL (reference sequence). V was clipped by 3 bases and J by 3 bases, with 17 bases between them.

The chain employs TRBV10-3 and TRBJ2-7; the match to TRBD1 covers 9 bases. This CDR3 spans 14 amino acids. Trimming cost V 2 bases and J 3 bases; bases outside gene matches: 2. Germline V lookup: CDR1 ENHRY, CDR2 SYGVKD. DNA for the CDR3: TGTGCCATCAGTGAGACGACAGGGGGCTACGAGCAGTACTTC. Amino acids: CAISETTGGYEQYF.

V and J are TRBV2 and TRBJ2-1; 7 nucleotides match TRBD2. J was trimmed by 6 bases and V by 3 bases; bases with no gene match: 11. CDR1 is SNHLY, CDR2 FYNNEI, per germline. CDR3 size: 16 residues. CDR3 protein: CASSDWGGKVTNEQFF. The CDR3, as DNA: TGTGCCAGCAGTGATTGGGGAGGGAAGGTCACCAATGAGCAGTTCTTC.

The rearrangement uses TRBV4-1 and TRBJ2-2, with 9 bases lining up with TRBD2. V was pared by 4 bases and J by 5 bases, with 5 bases of the junction left unmatched. The CDR3 spans 15 residues. The germline V gene encodes CDR1 MGHRA and CDR2 YSYEKL. The CDR3 DNA sequence: TGCGCCAGCAGCCGCACGGGACTAGCAACCGGGGAGCTGTTTTTT. It yields the protein CASSRTGLATGELFF.

The V call is TRBV27, the J call TRBJ2-3; a weak D match, TRBD2 (6 bases). Germline assignment: CDR1 MNHEY and CDR2 SMNVEV (reference sequence). The CDR3 runs 14 residues. V was shortened by 7 bases and J by 4 bases, with 15 bases between the two germline ends. Here the CDR3 reads CASNPRGLADTQYF. The CDR3 region has the DNA TGTGCCAGCAATCCCCGGGGGTTGGCAGATACGCAGTATTTT.

This chain connects TRBV5-4 to TRBJ2-1, with 16 positions matching TRBD2. Germline CDR1 reads SGHNT; CDR2 reads YYREEE (reference sequence). The CDR3 length is 18 residues. The V segment lost 3 bases and the J segment 4 bases; nucleotides outside the gene matches: 7. CDR3 sequence (DNA): TGTGCCAGCAGCTCGGGACTAGCGGGGGGGCCTCTGTACAATGAGCAGTTCTTC. It is translated as CASSSGLAGGPLYNEQFF.

The rearrangement joins TRBV6-6 to TRBJ1-5; tentative D call: TRBD1 (6 bases). V shed 5 bases and J shed 7 bases, with 18 bases lying between them. This CDR3 has 15 residues. Germline CDR1 reads MNHNY; CDR2 reads SVGAGI (reference sequence). CDR3 nucleotide sequence: TGTGCCAGCAGTCAACTAACGCCAGGGGAACAGCCCCAGCATTTT. This translates into CASSQLTPGEQPQHF.

This clone was detected only a few times. V and J are TRBV6-5 and TRBJ1-1; D not certain. The V end lost 6 bases, the J end lost 5 bases, and 16 bases lay between the germline ends. Germline V lookup: CDR1 MNHEY, CDR2 SVGAGI. This CDR3 comprises 14 residues. The CDR3 sequence is CASSEDPGGTEAFF. DNA for the CDR3: TGTGCCAGCAGCGAGGATCCGGGAGGGACTGAAGCTTTCTTT.

This chain links TRBV30 with TRBJ2-3; D might be TRBD1 (5 bases). The V gene lost 2 bases and the J gene lost 4 bases, with 7 bases spanning the gap. The germline V gene has CDR1 GTSNPN and CDR2 SVGIG (reference sequence). This CDR3 spans 12 amino acids. CDR3 bases: TGTGCCTGGAGTTGGGGCCCAGATACGCAGTATTTT. Translated: CAWSWGPDTQYF. Full variable domain (missing parts from reference TRBV30 and TRBJ2-3): SQTIHQWPATLVQPVGSPLSLECTVEGTSNPNLYWYRQAAGRGLQLLFYSVGIGQISSEVPQNLSASRPQDRQFILSSKKLLLSDSGFYLCAWSWGPDTQYFGPGTRLTVL.

The CDR3, as DNA: TGTGCCTGGAGTGGGCCTGCCCTGAACACTGAAGCTTTCTTT. Encoded protein: CAWSGPALNTEAFF. The rearrangement links TRBV30 to TRBJ1-1; D is undetermined. In germline, CDR1 is GTSNPN, CDR2 SVGIG (reference sequence). The V and J ends lost 1 base and 0 bases respectively, with 9 bases between them. The CDR3 runs 14 residues.

V gene TRBV5-1 combines with J gene TRBJ2-5, with TRBD1 identical over 10 bases. This CDR3 has 15 amino acids. Germline trimming cut 4 bases from V and 4 bases from J; bases unmatched to any gene: 7. In germline, CDR1 is SGHRS, CDR2 YFSETQ. The DNA of the CDR3 is TGCGCCAGCAGCCCAGGGGACAGGGGAACAGAGACCCAGTACTTC. Translation: CASSPGDRGTETQYF. The variable domain in full, completed from reference TRBV5-1 and TRBJ2-5, reads KAGVTQTPRYLIKTRGQQVTLSCSPISGHRSVSWYQQTPGQGLQFLFEYFSETQRNKGNFPGRFSGRQFSNSRSEMNVSTLELGDSALYLCASSPGDRGTETQYFGPGTRLLVL.

The chain combines TRBV11-3 with TRBJ1-1, with D possibly being TRBD1 (6 bases). CDR3 length: 16 residues. The ends were cut back, 7 bases at V and 2 bases at J, with 20 bases in the middle. Germline CDR1 SGHNT, CDR2 YENEEA. The CDR3 loop is CASTPMSRGINTEAFF. CDR3 bases: TGTGCCAGCACCCCAATGTCCAGGGGAATTAACACTGAAGCTTTCTTT.

This sequence joins TRBV6-5 and TRBJ2-3, with a weak D call TRBD2 (5 bases). This CDR3 spans 15 amino acids. CDR1 is MNHEY, CDR2 SVGAGI, per germline. The V and J ends lost 0 bases and 6 bases respectively, with 13 bases between them. The CDR3 here is CASSYSYLARDTQYF. The CDR3 DNA reads as TGTGCCAGCAGTTACTCGTATCTAGCTCGCGATACGCAGTATTTT.

This chain joins TRBV7-2 and TRBJ2-7; TRBD1 aligns across 7 bases. V lost 5 bases, J lost 2 bases, and 6 bases stayed unmatched. The CDR3 has 14 residues. Germline CDR1 SGHTA, CDR2 FQGNSA. In DNA, the CDR3 is TGTGCCAGCAGCGAGGGACAGTACGCCTACGAGCAGTACTTC. Translated, it gives CASSEGQYAYEQYF.

The chain has TRBV7-8 and TRBJ2-7; possible D gene TRBD2, 7 bases. CDR1 is SGHVS and CDR2 is FQNEAQ in the germline V gene. This CDR3 is 15 amino acids long. Trimming removed 1 base from V and 0 bases from J, with 10 bases in between. DNA for the CDR3: TGTGCCAGCAGCTTAGTCGGGGGGCACTCCTACGAGCAGTACTTC. The encoded protein is CASSLVGGHSYEQYF.